The TCR beta chain described here comes from a study of shared clonotypes between healthy human individuals. Study-wide findings and caveats: It was the non-shared clonotypes that had lower generation probabilities than clonotypes shared by all four donors.

This clone appeared once. Its antigen is unknown. Clones were read by immunoSEQ multiplex PCR, and TCRdb kept only the in-frame ones, dropping some. The data contain about a million clones, under 80% of them seen just once; the ten biggest clones take up approximately 1.5%. CDR3 size: 14 residues. Germline lookup yields CDR1 MNHEY and CDR2 SMNVEV (reference sequence). V was cut by 1 base and J by 4 bases, with 7 bases left in between. The chain uses TRBV27 and TRBJ2-2; no firm D call. The specimen was memory CD4+ T cells sorted from blood. Subset here: CD45RA-negative fraction. The receptor's source is a man aged 18 to 30 in good health. The CDR3 nucleotides are TGTGCCAGCAGTTTATTCAGGTTCACCGGGGAGCTGTTTTTT. The encoded protein is CASSLFRFTGELFF.